Each of the 12 T cell receptor beta chains below was sequenced from the same sample in a study of T cell clonotyping in hematopoietic cell transplantation. The table came from immunoSEQ multiplex PCR; TCRdb's copy has only in-frame clones and leaves some out. The data contain 9,500 to 15,000 clones, around 49% of them seen just once; the ten biggest clones take up roughly 11%. The sequencing input was peripheral blood mononuclear cells. The receptors derive from a man aged 50-60 years in good health. Some clones in this sample may be carry-over from other donors' samples.

This clone was recorded a few times. The rearrangement links TRBV6-5 to TRBJ1-2, with unresolved D. V was cut by 6 bases and J by 5 bases, with 16 bases left in between. The V gene's germline CDR1 is MNHEY and CDR2 SVGAGI. The CDR3 contains 14 residues. Written as DNA, the CDR3 is TGTGCCAGCAGCAATACCCCGGGATTTTATGGCTACACCTTC. It yields the protein CASSNTPGFYGYTF.

The chain uses TRBV5-1 and TRBJ2-5; a possible D gene is TRBD2 (6 bases). The J call may be faulty, since TRBJ2-7 better matches the DNA end. The CDR3 runs to 13 residues. The germline gives CDR1 SGHRS, CDR2 YFSETQ. The CDR3 reads CASSLGREYEQYF. The CDR3 DNA reads TGCGCCAGCAGCTTGGGACGGGAGTACGAGCAGTACTTC.

This clone turned up a few times. The chain is built from TRBV6-5 and TRBJ2-3; D gene unclear. Germline V CDR1 and CDR2: MNHEY, SVGAGI. This CDR3 spans 12 amino acids. V gave up 2 bases and J gave up 7 bases, with 7 bases separating them. In DNA form, the CDR3 reads TGTGCCAGCAGTTACGATGGATATACGCAGTATTTT. It encodes CASSYDGYTQYF.

This sequence joins TRBV30 and TRBJ2-1, with TRBD1 matching over 12 bases. The CDR3 has 15 residues. Trimming at V came to 1 base and at J to 4 bases, leaving 2 bases not matched to a gene. In germline, CDR1 is GTSNPN, CDR2 SVGIG (reference sequence). The chain's CDR3 is CAWSEGQGAYNEQFF. DNA for the CDR3: TGTGCCTGGAGTGAGGGACAGGGGGCATACAATGAGCAGTTCTTC.

This clone was detected once. V is TRBV28 and J is TRBJ1-3; 7 nucleotides align to TRBD1. The CDR3 extends over 14 amino acids. Germline assignment: CDR1 MDHEN and CDR2 SYDVKM. V gave up 6 bases and J gave up 2 bases; unmatched junction bases: 4. CDR3 residues: CASSRGGTGNTIYF. The DNA for the CDR3 is TGTGCCAGCAGCCGAGGGGGCACTGGAAACACCATATATTTT.

The V gene is TRBV11-3, the J gene TRBJ1-6; 8 nucleotides align to TRBD1. J was trimmed by 8 bases and V by 5 bases; bases with no gene match: 8. The V gene's germline CDR1 is SGHNT and CDR2 YENEEA. The CDR3 loop spans 15 amino acids. CDR3 protein: CASSTGQGEDSPLHF. The CDR3 nucleotides read TGTGCCAGCAGCACCGGACAGGGAGAGGATTCACCCCTCCACTTT.

This rearrangement joins TRBV30 to TRBJ1-1; D might be TRBD1 (5 bases). V was shortened by 2 bases and J by 10 bases, with 17 bases between the two germline ends. The CDR3 runs 13 residues. Germline assignment: CDR1 GTSNPN and CDR2 SVGIG (reference sequence). The CDR3 spells CAWSWREGRGAFF. The CDR3 bases are TGTGCCTGGAGTTGGCGGGAGGGGAGGGGAGCTTTCTTT. Together with reference TRBV30 and TRBJ1-1, the CDR3 gives the full variable domain: SQTIHQWPATLVQPVGSPLSLECTVEGTSNPNLYWYRQAAGRGLQLLFYSVGIGQISSEVPQNLSASRPQDRQFILSSKKLLLSDSGFYLCAWSWREGRGAFFGQGTRLTVV.

The chain uses TRBV7-6 and TRBJ2-1; the match to TRBD2 covers 10 bases. The CDR3 consists of 13 residues. Germline values: CDR1 SGHVS, CDR2 FNYEAQ. The junction had 7 bases not matched to a gene; V was cut back by 4 bases and J by 13 bases. The CDR3 DNA is TGTGCCAGCAGCTCCGTAGCGGGAGGCCGTCAGTTCTTC. It is translated as CASSSVAGGRQFF.

This clone was seen a few times. V gene TRBV7-9 combines with J gene TRBJ1-2; TRBD1 aligns across 8 bases. V lost 8 bases, J lost 2 bases, and 4 bases stayed unmatched. Germline V gene data show CDR1 as SEHNR and CDR2 as FQNEAQ (reference sequence). This CDR3 region has 13 residues. CDR3 bases: TGTGCCAGCCAGGGACAGGTGAACTATGGCTACACCTTC. Translating gives CASQGQVNYGYTF.

The chain recombines TRBV30 with TRBJ1-5, with D tentatively TRBD1 (5 bases). The length of the CDR3 is 13 residues. Trimming removed 1 base at V and 7 bases at J, with 11 bases between. CDR1 and CDR2 from the germline V gene are GTSNPN and SVGIG (reference sequence). The CDR3 DNA sequence: TGTGCCTGGAGTGCTGGGACGGGCCAGCCCCAGCATTTT. As protein: CAWSAGTGQPQHF.

The rearrangement joins TRBV6-1 to TRBJ2-7; D is undetermined. The CDR3 sequence is 15 residues long. Germline V gives CDR1 MNHNS, CDR2 SASEGT. V was pared by 2 bases and J by 1 base, with 12 bases between. The CDR3 nucleotides are TGTGCCAGCAGTGAAAGGGTAGGAATTTCCTACGAGCAGTACTTC. It specifies CASSERVGISYEQYF.

This clone turned up a few times. The CDR3 coding sequence is TGCGCCAGCAGCACCTCGATCCTCCGGGACCTACCCTACGAGCAGTACTTC. Amino acids: CASSTSILRDLPYEQYF. The V call is TRBV4-1, the J call TRBJ2-7; D tentatively reads TRBD1 or TRBD2 (5 bases each). The CDR3 spans 17 residues. The germline CDR1 and CDR2 sequences are MGHRA and YSYEKL. The V end was cut by 5 bases, the J end by 2 bases, with 22 bases between.